This T cell receptor (beta chain) was captured in a study of T cell clonotyping in hematopoietic cell transplantation. This clone was recorded a few times. The antigen is not known. Samples: about 28 days before transplant, then days 30, 100 and 180 after. The method was immunoSEQ multiplex PCR; TCRdb's version includes in-frame clones alone and lacks a portion of them. The data contain roughly 15,000 clones, more than 70% of them singletons. General study results and limits: Graft donor and pretransplant recipient Inverse Simpson Index values predicted broader posttransplant TCR diversity. After transplant, recipient diversity fell while pathologically expanded clonotypes grew through day 180. No sorting was done, leaving CD4 and CD8 contributions mixed.

Trimming removed 6 bases at V and 8 bases at J, with 7 bases between. The CDR3 sequence is 11 residues long. Germline values: CDR1 SNHLY, CDR2 FYNNEI. This sequence joins TRBV2 and TRBJ1-4; D is unresolved. Source: PBMCs, taken 100 days after allogeneic stem cell transplant. The clonotype originates from a male patient aged 55-69 years who had an allogeneic stem cell transplant from a related donor, so the T cells may come from the graft donor. Some clones in this sample may be carry-over from other donors' samples. The CDR3 here is CASRRLEKLFF. CDR3 coding DNA: TGTGCCAGCAGACGTCTGGAAAAACTGTTTTTT.